The 4 T cell receptor beta chains presented below share a single source sample, sequenced in a study of T cell changes during pregnancy in multiple sclerosis. Clones were read by immunoSEQ multiplex PCR, and TCRdb kept only the in-frame ones, dropping some. The repertoire holds around 31,000 clones, approximately 94% seen once, with roughly 0.4% in the top ten. The sequences come from CD4+ T cells from peripheral blood mononuclear cells, collected in the second trimester of pregnancy. These receptors all come from a female donor with multiple sclerosis, enrolled in a pregnancy study.

V gene TRBV7-2 combines with J gene TRBJ1-3; D is unclear. The germline CDR1 and CDR2 sequences are SGHTA and FQGNSA. This CDR3 comprises 13 residues. With 8 bases removed from V and 10 bases from J, the gap between germline ends came to 18 bases. CDR3 region: CASARGPRGTIYF. CDR3 nucleotides: TGTGCCAGCGCGAGAGGACCCCGAGGGACCATATATTTT.

This clone appeared a single time. The gene calls are TRBV18 and TRBJ1-1; 8 bases map to TRBD1. The V gene's germline CDR1 is KGHSH and CDR2 LQKENI. The CDR3 covers 16 residues. V lost 6 bases, J lost 0 bases, and 9 bases stayed unmatched. CDR3 nucleotides: TGTGCCAGCTCCGTATTAGGACAGGGACTGAACACTGAAGCTTTCTTT. Translation: CASSVLGQGLNTEAFF.

V and J are TRBV5-4 and TRBJ2-2; maybe TRBD2 (5 bases). V dropped 1 base and J dropped 4 bases, with 11 bases sitting between them. Germline-derived CDR1 and CDR2 are SGHNT and YYREEE (reference sequence). CDR3 size: 15 residues. The CDR3, as DNA: TGTGCCAGCAGCTTGTTTCTAGGAGGCACCGGGGAGCTGTTTTTT. It is translated as CASSLFLGGTGELFF.

The CDR3, as DNA: TGTGCCAGTAGTATGCTAGCGGGAGTCAACACCGGGGAGCTGTTTTTT. Translated: CASSMLAGVNTGELFF. The chain employs TRBV19 and TRBJ2-2; 10 bases fit TRBD2. The CDR3 spans 16 residues. Unmatched junction bases numbered 3, after V lost 3 bases and J lost 2 bases. Per germline, CDR1 LNHDA and CDR2 SQIVND (reference sequence).